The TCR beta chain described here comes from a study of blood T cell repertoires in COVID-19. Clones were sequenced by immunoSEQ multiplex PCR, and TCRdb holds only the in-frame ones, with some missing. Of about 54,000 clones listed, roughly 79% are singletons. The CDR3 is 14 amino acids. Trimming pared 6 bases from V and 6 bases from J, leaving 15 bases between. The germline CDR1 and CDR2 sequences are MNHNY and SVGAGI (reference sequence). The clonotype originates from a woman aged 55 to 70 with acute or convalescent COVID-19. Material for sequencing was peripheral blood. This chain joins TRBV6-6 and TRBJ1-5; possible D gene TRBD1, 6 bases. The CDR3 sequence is CASRLGAVGQPQHF. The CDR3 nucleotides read TGTGCCAGCAGGCTGGGGGCCGTAGGTCAGCCCCAGCATTTT.